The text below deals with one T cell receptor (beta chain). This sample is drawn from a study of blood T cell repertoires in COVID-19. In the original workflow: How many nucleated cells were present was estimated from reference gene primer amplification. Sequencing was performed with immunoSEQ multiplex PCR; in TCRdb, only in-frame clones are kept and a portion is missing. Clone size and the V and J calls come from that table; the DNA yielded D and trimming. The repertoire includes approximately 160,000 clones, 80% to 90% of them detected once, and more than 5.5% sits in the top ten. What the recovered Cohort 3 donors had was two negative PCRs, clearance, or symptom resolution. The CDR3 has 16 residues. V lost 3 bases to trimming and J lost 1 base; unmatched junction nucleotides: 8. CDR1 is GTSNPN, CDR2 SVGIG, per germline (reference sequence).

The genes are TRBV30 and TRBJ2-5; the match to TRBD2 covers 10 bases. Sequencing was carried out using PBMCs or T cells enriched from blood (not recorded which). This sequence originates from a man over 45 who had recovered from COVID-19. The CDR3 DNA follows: TGTGCCTGGAGGGGGCTAGCGGGGGCCTTCCAAGAGACCCAGTACTTC. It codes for CAWRGLAGAFQETQYF.